Listed here are 26 T cell receptor beta chains from one sample, sequenced in a study of early T cells in non-severe SARS-CoV-2 infection. TCRdb independently ran MiXCR on the 5' RACE reads; one entry per CDR3 protein. The sample lists over 25,000 distinct CDR3 sequences, around 5% occurring once. The sample was whole blood. Receptors originate from an adult who was a healthcare worker with PCR-confirmed SARS-CoV-2 infection or an uninfected control (not recorded which).

In this sample, this clonotype turned up many times. The chain joins TRBV7-9 to TRBJ2-7; 7 bases fit TRBD1. Germline V gives CDR1 SEHNR, CDR2 FQNEAQ (reference sequence). V dropped 5 bases and J dropped 6; count of bases not matched to a gene: 4. The CDR3 sequence is 12 residues long. In nucleotides, the CDR3 is TGTGCCAGCAGCACAGGGGTCCCCGAGCAGTACTTC. Its translation: CASSTGVPEQYF. Together with reference TRBV7-9 and TRBJ2-7, the CDR3 gives the full variable domain: DTGVSQNPRHKITKRGQNVTFRCDPISEHNRLYWYRQTLGQGPEFLTYFQNEAQLEKSRLLSDRFSAERPKGSFSTLEIQRTEQGDSAMYLCASSTGVPEQYFGPGTRLTVT.

This clonotype was counted ten times or more. V usage is TRBV11-2 and J usage is TRBJ2-7; D is uncertain. Germline CDR1 and CDR2: SGHAT and FQNNGV. The CDR3 is 15 amino acids. Trimming removed 4 bases at V and 2 bases at J, with 15 bases between. CDR3 nucleotide sequence: TGTGCCAGCAGCTCCCTCCGCGCGGTACCCTACGAGCAGTACTTC. Translation gives CASSSLRAVPYEQYF.

This clonotype was found many times. The V gene is TRBV5-5, the J gene TRBJ1-6, with D perhaps matching TRBD1 (6 bases). V shed 7 bases and J shed 8 bases, with 13 bases lying between them. The germline V gene encodes CDR1 SGHKS and CDR2 YYEKEE (reference sequence). This CDR3 comprises 13 residues. As DNA, the CDR3 is TGTGCCAGCGAACAGGGAGGATATTCACCCCTCCACTTT. It specifies CASEQGGYSPLHF. Drawing the rest from reference TRBV5-5 and TRBJ1-6, the complete variable domain is DAGVTQSPTHLIKTRGQQVTLRCSPISGHKSVSWYQQVLGQGPQFIFQYYEKEERGRGNFPDRFSARQFPNYSSELNVNALLLGDSALYLCASEQGGYSPLHFGNGTRLTVT.

Concerning this clonotype itself: Mismatch with germline at one junction end may stem from a read error. V is TRBV12-3 or TRBV12-4 and J is TRBJ2-7, with D perhaps given as TRBD1 or TRBD2 (5 bases each). The CDR3 extends over 13 amino acids. The CDR3 DNA is TGTGCCAGCAGTTTATGGGCGGGCGCCAACAGGAACTTC. This translates into CASSLWAGANRNF.

This clonotype was seen more than once but under ten times. The rearrangement uses TRBV5-5 and TRBJ2-7, with D perhaps matching TRBD1 (5 bases). The CDR3 contains 14 residues. Trimming pared 6 bases from V and 2 bases from J, leaving 15 bases between. Germline assignment: CDR1 SGHKS and CDR2 YYEKEE (reference sequence). This CDR3 is CASTLDTGAYEQYF. For the CDR3, the DNA is TGTGCCAGCACCTTAGACACAGGAGCCTACGAGCAGTACTTC.

The chain has TRBV7-9 and TRBJ1-6; D remains unclear. V was pared by 1 base and J by 5 bases, with 9 bases between. Germline-derived CDR1 and CDR2 are SEHNR and FQNEAQ (reference sequence). The CDR3 totals 15 residues. The CDR3 loop reads CASSLVGIHNSPLHF. The DNA for the CDR3 is TGTGCCAGCAGCTTAGTGGGGATCCATAATTCACCCCTCCACTTT.

This clonotype was observed at least ten times. The J gene is TRBJ2-1, the V gene TRBV6-2 or TRBV6-3; 13 positions match TRBD2. Germline V gene data show CDR1 as MNHEY and CDR2 as SVGEGT. This CDR3 is built from 16 residues. Germline trimming cut 2 bases from V and 8 bases from J; bases unmatched to any gene: 6. CDR3 DNA: TGTGCCAGCAGTTACCAACTAGCGGGAGGGCCCGATGAGCAGTTCTTC. Protein: CASSYQLAGGPDEQFF.

The gene calls are TRBV20-1 and TRBJ2-3; TRBD1 agrees at 11 bases. CDR1 and CDR2 (germline): DFQATT, SNEGSKA (reference sequence). CDR3 length: 14 residues. The V and J ends lost 6 bases and 6 bases, in that order; junction bases with no gene match: 8. CDR3 coding DNA: TGCAGTGCCCCCGGACAGGGGGCAGACGATACGCAGTATTTT. Translated, it gives CSAPGQGADDTQYF.

This clonotype came up a few times. The chain links TRBV4-3 to TRBJ1-1; D is ambiguous. Between the trimmed V and J ends, which lost 0 bases and 5 bases, there was a span of 16 bases. CDR3 length: 16 amino acids. Germline CDR1 is LGHNA and CDR2 is YSLEER. The CDR3 region has the DNA TGCGCCAGCAGCCAAGAGGACGTACCCGGTTCTACTGAAGCTTTCTTT. This sequence encodes CASSQEDVPGSTEAFF.

This clonotype was detected many times. J is TRBJ1-2 and V is TRBV28; 10 nucleotides agree with TRBD1. The germline gives CDR1 MDHEN, CDR2 SYDVKM. The CDR3 is made up of 14 amino acids. V trimming: 6 bases; J trimming: 3 bases; junction bases outside the gene matches: 4. Here the CDR3 DNA reads TGTGCCAGCAGAGGGACAGGGGAGGACTATGGCTACACCTTC. It yields the protein CASRGTGEDYGYTF.

This clonotype showed up just a few times. The chain links TRBV4-2 to TRBJ1-1; D gene unclear. The CDR3 has 13 amino acids. Germline V gene data show CDR1 as LGHNA and CDR2 as YNFKEQ. Trimming removed 6 bases from V and 1 base from J, with 9 bases in between. In DNA, the CDR3 is TGTGCCAGCAGGCTGGACGGGAACACTGAAGCTTTCTTT. This gives the protein CASRLDGNTEAFF.

Ten or more counts support this clonotype. J is TRBJ2-7 and V is TRBV12-3 or TRBV12-4; D is unclear. This CDR3 region has 14 residues. Deletions cut 2 bases from V and 3 bases from J, with 11 bases between. The CDR3 is CASSLIGSGYEQYF. Written as DNA, the CDR3 is TGTGCCAGCAGTTTAATAGGGTCAGGCTACGAGCAGTACTTC.

The chain couples TRBV7-6 to TRBJ2-1, with D possibly TRBD2 on 6 matching bases. V was pared by 3 bases and J by 7 bases, with 13 bases between. The CDR3 extends over 14 amino acids. Germline V gene lookup returns CDR1 SGHVS and CDR2 FNYEAQ. The CDR3 loop reads CASSFGGPSNEQFF. The CDR3 region has the DNA TGTGCCAGCAGCTTTGGAGGGCCTTCGAATGAGCAGTTCTTC. Supplemented by reference TRBV7-6 and TRBJ2-1, the full variable domain reads GAGVSQSPRYKVTKRGQDVALRCDPISGHVSLYWYRQALGQGPEFLTYFNYEAQQDKSGLPNDRFSAERPEGSISTLTIQRTEQRDSAMYRCASSFGGPSNEQFFGPGTRLTVL.

This clonotype was seen many times. This sequence joins TRBV10-3 and TRBJ1-5; TRBD1 aligns across 7 bases. Germline assignment: CDR1 ENHRY and CDR2 SYGVKD. After removal of 6 bases from V and 1 base from J, the junction contained 3 bases not matched to a gene. This CDR3 is 14 amino acids long. The chain's CDR3 is CAISPGQSNQPQHF. The CDR3 DNA reads as TGTGCCATCAGCCCGGGACAGAGCAATCAGCCCCAGCATTTT.

Judged by abundance, this clonotype is medium-sized. The chain has TRBV20-1 and TRBJ1-5; weak D call: TRBD1 (6 bases). From germline, CDR1 is DFQATT and CDR2 SNEGSKA (reference sequence). Trimming pared 3 bases from V and 1 base from J, leaving 16 bases between. The CDR3 consists of 16 residues. The CDR3 protein is CSASQGGGTSNQPQHF. The DNA for the CDR3 is TGCAGTGCTAGTCAGGGAGGGGGTACAAGCAATCAGCCCCAGCATTTT.

This clonotype was seen a handful of times. CDR3 DNA: TGTGCCAGTAGTATCTGGGGGGGCCAAGAGACCCAGTACTTC. Protein sequence: CASSIWGGQETQYF. This chain uses TRBV19 with TRBJ2-5; 7 bases are a match to TRBD2. The CDR3 runs to 14 residues. CDR1 LNHDA and CDR2 SQIVND come from the germline V gene (reference sequence). V was pared by 3 bases and J by 1 base, with 2 bases of the junction left unmatched. The full variable domain, completed using reference TRBV19 and TRBJ2-5, is DGGITQSPKYLFRKEGQNVTLSCEQNLNHDAMYWYRQDPGQGLRLIYYSQIVNDFQKGDIAEGYSVSREKKESFPLTVTSAQKNPTAFYLCASSIWGGQETQYFGPGTRLLVL.

The table lists this clonotype with many counts. The chain links TRBV24-1 to TRBJ2-7, with 11 bases aligning to TRBD2. The CDR3 contains 15 residues. V lost 4 bases to trimming and J lost 2 bases; unmatched junction nucleotides: 3. Germline V gene lookup returns CDR1 KGHDR and CDR2 SFDVKD. This CDR3 reads CATSDPSGGPYEQYF. CDR3 bases: TGTGCCACCAGTGACCCTAGCGGGGGGCCCTACGAGCAGTACTTC.

V and J are TRBV10-3 and TRBJ2-7; 9 bases align to TRBD1. The CDR3 has 14 amino acids. Germline assignment: CDR1 ENHRY and CDR2 SYGVKD. The trim removed 5 bases at V and 6 bases at J, leaving 8 bases unmatched. In DNA form, the CDR3 reads TGTGCCATCAGTTCGGGACAGGGATCGGTCGAGCAGTACTTC. It is translated as CAISSGQGSVEQYF.

This clonotype was counted ten times or more. V is TRBV18 and J is TRBJ1-5; possible D gene TRBD1, 6 bases. The CDR3 covers 13 residues. Trimming took off 4 bases at V and 6 bases at J, with 10 bases between the two ends. CDR1 KGHSH and CDR2 LQKENI come from the germline V gene. This chain's CDR3 is CASSRGGGQPQHF. The CDR3 DNA sequence: TGTGCCAGCTCACGGGGAGGGGGTCAGCCCCAGCATTTT.

This chain connects TRBV5-1 to TRBJ2-5; TRBD2 matches 15 bases. This CDR3 has 16 amino acids. V lost 2 bases to trimming and J lost 5 bases; unmatched junction nucleotides: 4. Germline lookup yields CDR1 SGHRS and CDR2 YFSETQ. CDR3 amino acids: CASSFGTSGGMETQYF. CDR3 DNA: TGCGCCAGCAGCTTTGGGACTAGCGGGGGGATGGAGACCCAGTACTTC.

This clonotype was found many times. J is TRBJ1-4 and V is TRBV5-1; D call uncertain. Trimming left V 0 bases short and J 0 bases short, with 3 bases between. Germline lookup yields CDR1 SGHRS and CDR2 YFSETQ. The CDR3 loop spans 14 amino acids. CDR3 DNA: TGCGCCAGCAGCTTGGACACAACTAATGAAAAACTGTTTTTT. This sequence encodes CASSLDTTNEKLFF. Using reference TRBV5-1 and TRBJ1-4 for the parts outside the CDR3, the full variable domain is KAGVTQTPRYLIKTRGQQVTLSCSPISGHRSVSWYQQTPGQGLQFLFEYFSETQRNKGNFPGRFSGRQFSNSRSEMNVSTLELGDSALYLCASSLDTTNEKLFFGSGTQLSVL.

This clonotype was observed many times. The chain recombines TRBV7-9 with TRBJ2-3; TRBD2 matches 9 bases. Germline trimming cut 5 bases from V and 4 bases from J; bases unmatched to any gene: 10. Germline V gene data show CDR1 as SEHNR and CDR2 as FQNEAQ (reference sequence). There are 16 residues in the CDR3. The CDR3 DNA sequence: TGTGCCAGCAGCCTTATAGCGGGAGTGGGATCAGATACGCAGTATTTT. Translating gives CASSLIAGVGSDTQYF.

The chain links TRBV30 to TRBJ2-3, with 8 bases identical to TRBD2. Losses at the gene ends were 0 bases for V and 4 bases for J; bases not matched to a gene: 3. The CDR3 totals 14 residues. Germline V gives CDR1 GTSNPN, CDR2 SVGIG (reference sequence). The CDR3 loop reads CAWSVHGGADTQYF. Here the CDR3 DNA reads TGTGCCTGGAGTGTACACGGGGGGGCAGATACGCAGTATTTT. Filled out from reference TRBV30 and TRBJ2-3, the complete variable domain reads SQTIHQWPATLVQPVGSPLSLECTVEGTSNPNLYWYRQAAGRGLQLLFYSVGIGQISSEVPQNLSASRPQDRQFILSSKKLLLSDSGFYLCAWSVHGGADTQYFGPGTRLTVL.

This clonotype is classed as medium-sized (0.01 to 0.1%). The CDR3: CASSRSDGQPQHF. In nucleotides, the CDR3 is TGTGCCAGCAGCCGGAGTGACGGTCAGCCCCAGCATTTT. The chain recombines TRBV7-9 with TRBJ1-5; the D is unclear. V lost 5 bases and J 6 bases, leaving 11 bases between the germline ends. Germline V gene lookup returns CDR1 SEHNR and CDR2 FQNEAQ (reference sequence). CDR3 size: 13 residues.

This clonotype was seen a few times. The genes are TRBV11-2 and TRBJ2-4, with a weak D call TRBD2 (5 bases). Between the trimmed V and J ends, which lost 2 bases and 3 bases, there was a span of 17 bases. The CDR3 sequence is 17 residues long. The germline CDR1 and CDR2 sequences are SGHAT and FQNNGV. The CDR3: CASSLSVRGMDKNIQYF. The DNA for the CDR3 is TGTGCCAGCAGCTTATCGGTTCGAGGGATGGACAAAAACATTCAGTACTTC.

The J gene is TRBJ1-2, the V gene TRBV5-1; D call uncertain. CDR3 length: 16 residues. Trimming removed 0 bases at V and 4 bases at J, with 16 bases between. The germline gives CDR1 SGHRS, CDR2 YFSETQ. In nucleotides, the CDR3 is TGCGCCAGCAGCTTGGGAACCTCGGCCTCCTCCTATGGCTACACCTTC. Translated, it gives CASSLGTSASSYGYTF. Variable domain in full (rest from reference TRBV5-1 and TRBJ1-2): KAGVTQTPRYLIKTRGQQVTLSCSPISGHRSVSWYQQTPGQGLQFLFEYFSETQRNKGNFPGRFSGRQFSNSRSEMNVSTLELGDSALYLCASSLGTSASSYGYTFGSGTRLTVV.